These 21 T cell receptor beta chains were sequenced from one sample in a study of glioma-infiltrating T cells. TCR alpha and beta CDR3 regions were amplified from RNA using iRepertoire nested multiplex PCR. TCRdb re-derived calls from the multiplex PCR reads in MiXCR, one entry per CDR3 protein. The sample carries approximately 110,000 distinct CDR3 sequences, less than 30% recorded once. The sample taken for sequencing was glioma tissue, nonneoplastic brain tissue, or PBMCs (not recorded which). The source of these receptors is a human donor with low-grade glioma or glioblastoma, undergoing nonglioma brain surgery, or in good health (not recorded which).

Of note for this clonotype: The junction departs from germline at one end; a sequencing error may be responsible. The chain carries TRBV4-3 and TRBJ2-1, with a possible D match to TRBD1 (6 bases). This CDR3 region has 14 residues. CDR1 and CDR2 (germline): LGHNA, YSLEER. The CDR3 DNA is TGCGCCAGCAGCCAAGTCAGGGGAAACAATGAGCAGTCCTTC. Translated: CASSQVRGNNEQSF.

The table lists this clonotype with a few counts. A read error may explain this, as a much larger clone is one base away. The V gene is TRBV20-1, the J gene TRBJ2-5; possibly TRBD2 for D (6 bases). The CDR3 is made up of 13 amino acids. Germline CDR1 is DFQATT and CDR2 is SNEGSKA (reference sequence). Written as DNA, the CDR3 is TGCAGTGCTAGAGGGGGCCCGGGAGAGACCCAGCACTTC. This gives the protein CSARGGPGETQHF.

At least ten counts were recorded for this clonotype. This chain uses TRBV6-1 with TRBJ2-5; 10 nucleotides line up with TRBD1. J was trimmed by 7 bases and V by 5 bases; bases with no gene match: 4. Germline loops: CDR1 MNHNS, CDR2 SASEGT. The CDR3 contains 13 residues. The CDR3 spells CASSQGQGGTQYF. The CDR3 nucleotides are TGTGCCAGCAGTCAAGGACAGGGGGGGACCCAGTACTTC.

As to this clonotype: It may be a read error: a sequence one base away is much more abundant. CDR3 sequence: CASSSADMQYF. DNA of the CDR3: TGTGCCAGTAGCAGCGCCGATATGCAGTATTTT. The rearrangement uses TRBV19 and TRBJ2-3; D call uncertain. Germline assignment: CDR1 LNHDA and CDR2 SQIVND (reference sequence). The CDR3 length is 11 residues.

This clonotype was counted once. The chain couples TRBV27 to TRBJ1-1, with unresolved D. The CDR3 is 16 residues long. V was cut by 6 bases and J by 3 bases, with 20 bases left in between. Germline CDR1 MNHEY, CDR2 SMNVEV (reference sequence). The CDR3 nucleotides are TGTGCCAGCAGACCCACTGCAGTGGGCGCATACACTGAAGCTTTCTTT. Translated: CASRPTAVGAYTEAFF.

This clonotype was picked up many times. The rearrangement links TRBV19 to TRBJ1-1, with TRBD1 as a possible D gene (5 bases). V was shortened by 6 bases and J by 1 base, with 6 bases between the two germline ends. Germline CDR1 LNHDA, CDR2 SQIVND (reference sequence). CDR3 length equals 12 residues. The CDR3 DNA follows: TGTGCCAGTAGCAGGGAGAACACTGAAGCTTTCTTT. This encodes CASSRENTEAFF.

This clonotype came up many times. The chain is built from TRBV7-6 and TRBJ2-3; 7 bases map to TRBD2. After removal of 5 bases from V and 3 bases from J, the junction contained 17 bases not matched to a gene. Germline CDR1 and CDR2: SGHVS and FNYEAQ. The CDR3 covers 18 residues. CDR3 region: CASSLPGGSSLATDTQYF. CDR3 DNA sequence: TGTGCCAGCAGCCTCCCCGGGGGGTCCAGCCTGGCTACAGATACGCAGTATTTT.

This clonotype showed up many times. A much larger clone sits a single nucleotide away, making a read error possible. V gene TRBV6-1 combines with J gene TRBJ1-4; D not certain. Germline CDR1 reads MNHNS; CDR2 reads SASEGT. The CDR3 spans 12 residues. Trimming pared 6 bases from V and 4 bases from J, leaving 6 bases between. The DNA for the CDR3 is TGTGCCAGCAGCAGGATTAATGAAAAACTGTTTTTT. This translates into CASSRINEKLFF.

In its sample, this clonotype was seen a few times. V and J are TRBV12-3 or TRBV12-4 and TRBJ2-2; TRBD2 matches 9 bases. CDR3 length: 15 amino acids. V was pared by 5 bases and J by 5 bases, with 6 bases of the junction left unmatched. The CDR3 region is CASSRGRGGTGELFF. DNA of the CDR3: TGTGCCAGCAGTCGCGGGAGGGGAGGGACCGGGGAGCTGTTTTTT.

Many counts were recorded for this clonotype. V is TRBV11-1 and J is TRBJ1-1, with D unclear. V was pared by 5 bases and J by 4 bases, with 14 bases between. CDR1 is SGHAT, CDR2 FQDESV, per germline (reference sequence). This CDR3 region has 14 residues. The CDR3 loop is CASSTRIGSTEAFF. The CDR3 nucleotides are TGTGCCAGCAGCACCCGGATCGGGAGCACTGAAGCTTTCTTT.

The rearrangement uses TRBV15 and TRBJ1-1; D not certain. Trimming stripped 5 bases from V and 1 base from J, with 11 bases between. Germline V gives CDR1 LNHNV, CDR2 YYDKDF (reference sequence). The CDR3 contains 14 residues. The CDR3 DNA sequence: TGTGCCACCAGCCGAGCCCCCGCGAACACTGAAGCTTTCTTT. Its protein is CATSRAPANTEAFF. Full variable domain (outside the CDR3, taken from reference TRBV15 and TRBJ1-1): DAMVIQNPRYQVTQFGKPVTLSCSQTLNHNVMYWYQQKSSQAPKLLFHYYDKDFNNEADTPDNFQSRRPNTSFCFLDIRSPGLGDTAMYLCATSRAPANTEAFFGQGTRLTVV.

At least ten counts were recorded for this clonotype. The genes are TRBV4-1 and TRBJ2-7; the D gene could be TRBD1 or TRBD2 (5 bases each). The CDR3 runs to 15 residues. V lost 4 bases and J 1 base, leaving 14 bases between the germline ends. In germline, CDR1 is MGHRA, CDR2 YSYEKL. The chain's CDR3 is CASSLSRGTSYEQYF. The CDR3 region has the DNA TGCGCCAGCAGCCTCTCCCGGGGCACATCCTACGAGCAGTACTTC.

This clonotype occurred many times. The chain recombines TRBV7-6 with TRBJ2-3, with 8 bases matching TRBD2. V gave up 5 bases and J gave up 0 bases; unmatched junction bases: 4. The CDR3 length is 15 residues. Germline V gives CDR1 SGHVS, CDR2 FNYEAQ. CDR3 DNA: TGTGCCAGCAGCCAGCTAGCGGGCAGCACAGATACGCAGTATTTT. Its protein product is CASSQLAGSTDTQYF.

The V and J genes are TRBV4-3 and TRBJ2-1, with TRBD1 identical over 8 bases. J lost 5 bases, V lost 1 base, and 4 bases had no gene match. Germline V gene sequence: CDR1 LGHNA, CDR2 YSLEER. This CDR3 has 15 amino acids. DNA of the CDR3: TGCGCCAGCAGCCAAGCAGGGGGCCGTAACAATGAGCAGTTCTTC. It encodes CASSQAGGRNNEQFF.

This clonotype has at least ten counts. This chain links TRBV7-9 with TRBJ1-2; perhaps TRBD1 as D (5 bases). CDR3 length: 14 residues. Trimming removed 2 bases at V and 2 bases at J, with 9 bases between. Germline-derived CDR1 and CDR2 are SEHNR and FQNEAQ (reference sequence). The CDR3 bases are TGTGCCAGCAGCTTAAGACAGCCCAACTATGGCTACACCTTC. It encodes CASSLRQPNYGYTF.

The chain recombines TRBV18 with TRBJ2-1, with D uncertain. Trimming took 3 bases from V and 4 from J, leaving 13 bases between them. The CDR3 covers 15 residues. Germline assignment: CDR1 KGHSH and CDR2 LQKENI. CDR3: CASSPRTDQYNEQFF. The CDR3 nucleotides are TGTGCCAGCTCACCGAGGACCGACCAGTACAATGAGCAGTTCTTC.

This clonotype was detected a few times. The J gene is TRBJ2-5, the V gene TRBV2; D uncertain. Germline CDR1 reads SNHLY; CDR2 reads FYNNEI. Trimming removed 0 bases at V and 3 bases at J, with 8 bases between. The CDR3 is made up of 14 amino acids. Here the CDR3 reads CASSEATAKETQYF. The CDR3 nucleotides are TGTGCCAGCAGTGAAGCAACCGCGAAAGAGACCCAGTACTTC. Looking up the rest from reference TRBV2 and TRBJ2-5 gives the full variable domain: EPEVTQTPSHQVTQMGQEVILRCVPISNHLYFYWYRQILGQKVEFLVSFYNNEISEKSEIFDDQFSVERPDGSNFTLKIRSTKLEDSAMYFCASSEATAKETQYFGPGTRLLVL.

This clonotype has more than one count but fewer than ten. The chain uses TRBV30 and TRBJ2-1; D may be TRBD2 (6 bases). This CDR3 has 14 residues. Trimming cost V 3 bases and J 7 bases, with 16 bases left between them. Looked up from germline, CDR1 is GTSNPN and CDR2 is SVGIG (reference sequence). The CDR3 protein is CAWSRKLASNEQFF. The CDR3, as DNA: TGTGCCTGGAGCAGAAAACTAGCAAGTAATGAGCAGTTCTTC.

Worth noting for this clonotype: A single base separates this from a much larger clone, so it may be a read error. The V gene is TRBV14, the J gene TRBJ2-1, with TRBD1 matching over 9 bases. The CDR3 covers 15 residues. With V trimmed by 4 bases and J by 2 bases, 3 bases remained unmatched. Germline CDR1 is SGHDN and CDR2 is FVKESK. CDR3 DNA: TGTGCCAGCAGCCTGGACAGGGGCGCCTACAATGAGCAGTTCTTC. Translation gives CASSLDRGAYNEQFF. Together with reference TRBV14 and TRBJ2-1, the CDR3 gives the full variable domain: EAGVTQFPSHSVIEKGQTVTLRCDPISGHDNLYWYRRVMGKEIKFLLHFVKESKQDESGMPNNRFLAERTGGTYSTLKVQPAELEDSGVYFCASSLDRGAYNEQFFGPGTRLTVL.

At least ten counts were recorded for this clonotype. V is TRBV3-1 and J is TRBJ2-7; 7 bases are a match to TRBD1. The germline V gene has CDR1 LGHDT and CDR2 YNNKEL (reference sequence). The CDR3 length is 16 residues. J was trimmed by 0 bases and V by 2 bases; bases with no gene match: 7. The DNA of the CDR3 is TGTGCCAGCAGCCAAAGGGGGACAGCTTTCTCCTACGAGCAGTACTTC. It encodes CASSQRGTAFSYEQYF.

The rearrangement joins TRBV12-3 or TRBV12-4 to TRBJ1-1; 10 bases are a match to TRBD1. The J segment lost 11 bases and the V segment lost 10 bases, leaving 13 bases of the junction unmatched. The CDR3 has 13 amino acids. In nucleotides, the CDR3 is TGTGCCATCAATCCGGGACAGGGGCCCTCCGCTTTCTTT. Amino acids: CAINPGQGPSAFF.